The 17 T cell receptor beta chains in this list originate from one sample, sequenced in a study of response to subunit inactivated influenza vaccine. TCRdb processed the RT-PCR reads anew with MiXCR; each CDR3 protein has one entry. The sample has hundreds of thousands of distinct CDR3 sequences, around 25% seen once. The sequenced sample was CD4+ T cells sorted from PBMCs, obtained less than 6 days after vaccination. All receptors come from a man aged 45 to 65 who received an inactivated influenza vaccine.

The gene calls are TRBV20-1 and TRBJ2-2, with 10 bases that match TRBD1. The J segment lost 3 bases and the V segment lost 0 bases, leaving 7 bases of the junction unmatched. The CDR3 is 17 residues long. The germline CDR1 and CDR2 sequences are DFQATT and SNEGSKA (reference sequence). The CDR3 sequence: CSARDYLGTGDTGELFF. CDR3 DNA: TGCAGTGCTAGAGATTACCTGGGGACAGGGGACACCGGGGAGCTGTTTTTT.

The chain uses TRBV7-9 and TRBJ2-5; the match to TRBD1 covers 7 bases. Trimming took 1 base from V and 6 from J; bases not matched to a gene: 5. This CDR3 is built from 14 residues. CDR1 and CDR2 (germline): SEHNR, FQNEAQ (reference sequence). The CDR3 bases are TGTGCCAGCAGCTTAGGGCAGGGGGAAAAGACCCAGTACTTC. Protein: CASSLGQGEKTQYF.

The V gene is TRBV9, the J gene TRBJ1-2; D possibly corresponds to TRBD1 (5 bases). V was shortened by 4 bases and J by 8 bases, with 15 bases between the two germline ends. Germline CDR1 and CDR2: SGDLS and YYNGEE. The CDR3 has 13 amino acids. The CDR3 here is CASSQSGGEGYTF. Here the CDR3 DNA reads TGTGCCAGCAGCCAATCCGGGGGAGAGGGCTACACCTTC. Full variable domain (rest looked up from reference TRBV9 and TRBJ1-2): DSGVTQTPKHLITATGQRVTLRCSPRSGDLSVYWYQQSLDQGLQFLIQYYNGEERAKGNILERFSAQQFPDLHSELNLSSLELGDSALYFCASSQSGGEGYTFGSGTRLTVV.

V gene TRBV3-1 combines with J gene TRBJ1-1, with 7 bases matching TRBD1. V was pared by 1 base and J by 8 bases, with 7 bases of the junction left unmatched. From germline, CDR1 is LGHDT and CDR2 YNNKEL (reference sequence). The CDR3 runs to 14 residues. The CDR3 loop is CASSQVVRGTEAFF. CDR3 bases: TGTGCCAGCAGCCAAGTGGTCAGGGGGACCGAAGCTTTCTTT.

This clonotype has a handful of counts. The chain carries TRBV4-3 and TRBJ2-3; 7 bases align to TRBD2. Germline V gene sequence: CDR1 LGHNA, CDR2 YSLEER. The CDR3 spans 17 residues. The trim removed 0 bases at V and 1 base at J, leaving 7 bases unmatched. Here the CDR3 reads CASSQDLGSGGTDTQYF. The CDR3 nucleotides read TGCGCCAGCAGCCAAGATTTGGGCAGCGGGGGCACAGATACGCAGTATTTT.

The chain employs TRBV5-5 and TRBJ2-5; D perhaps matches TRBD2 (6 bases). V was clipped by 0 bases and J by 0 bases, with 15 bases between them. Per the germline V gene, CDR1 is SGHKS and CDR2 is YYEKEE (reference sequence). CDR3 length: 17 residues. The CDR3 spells CASSLAQRSGNQETQYF. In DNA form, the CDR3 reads TGTGCCAGCAGCTTGGCCCAGCGTAGCGGAAACCAAGAGACCCAGTACTTC.

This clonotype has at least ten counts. The CDR3 nucleotides read TGCGCCAGCAGCGGGGACAGGGCTACCTACGAGCAGTACTTC. This gives the protein CASSGDRATYEQYF. The chain links TRBV5-1 to TRBJ2-7; 9 bases are shared with TRBD1. Germline V gene sequence: CDR1 SGHRS, CDR2 YFSETQ. The CDR3 is 14 amino acids. Germline trimming cut 4 bases from V and 2 bases from J; bases unmatched to any gene: 4.

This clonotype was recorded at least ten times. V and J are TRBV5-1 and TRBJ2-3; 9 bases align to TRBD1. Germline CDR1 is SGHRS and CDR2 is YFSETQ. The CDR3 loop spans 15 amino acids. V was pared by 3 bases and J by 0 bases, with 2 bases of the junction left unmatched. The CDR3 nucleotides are TGCGCCAGCAGCTACGGGACAGGGAGCACAGATACGCAGTATTTT. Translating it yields CASSYGTGSTDTQYF. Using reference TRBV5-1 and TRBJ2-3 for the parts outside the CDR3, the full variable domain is KAGVTQTPRYLIKTRGQQVTLSCSPISGHRSVSWYQQTPGQGLQFLFEYFSETQRNKGNFPGRFSGRQFSNSRSEMNVSTLELGDSALYLCASSYGTGSTDTQYFGPGTRLTVL.

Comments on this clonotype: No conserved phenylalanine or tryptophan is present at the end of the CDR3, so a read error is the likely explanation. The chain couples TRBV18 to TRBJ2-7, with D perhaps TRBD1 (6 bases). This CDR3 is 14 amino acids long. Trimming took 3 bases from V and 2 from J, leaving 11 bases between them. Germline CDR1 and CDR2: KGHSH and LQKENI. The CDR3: CASSPRDTAYEQYI. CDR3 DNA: TGTGCCAGCTCACCTCGGGACACCGCCTACGAGCAGTACATC.

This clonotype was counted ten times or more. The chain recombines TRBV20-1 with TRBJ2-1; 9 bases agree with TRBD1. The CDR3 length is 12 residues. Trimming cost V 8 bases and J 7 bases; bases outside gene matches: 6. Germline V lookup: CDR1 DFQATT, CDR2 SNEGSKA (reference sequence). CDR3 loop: CSYWTGVNEQFF. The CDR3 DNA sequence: TGCAGTTATTGGACAGGGGTGAATGAGCAGTTCTTC.

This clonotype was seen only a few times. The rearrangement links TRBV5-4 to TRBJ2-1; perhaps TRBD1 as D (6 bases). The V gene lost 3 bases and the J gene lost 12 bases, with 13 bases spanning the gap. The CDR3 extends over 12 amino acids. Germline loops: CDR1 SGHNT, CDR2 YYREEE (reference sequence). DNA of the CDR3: TGTGCCAGCAGCTCTGGGGGACAATGGCAGTTCTTC. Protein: CASSSGGQWQFF.

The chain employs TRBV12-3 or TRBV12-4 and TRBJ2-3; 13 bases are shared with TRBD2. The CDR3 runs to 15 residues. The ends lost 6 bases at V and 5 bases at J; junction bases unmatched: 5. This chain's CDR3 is CASSRRLAGGDTQYF. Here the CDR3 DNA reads TGTGCCAGCAGCCGAAGACTAGCGGGAGGAGATACGCAGTATTTT.

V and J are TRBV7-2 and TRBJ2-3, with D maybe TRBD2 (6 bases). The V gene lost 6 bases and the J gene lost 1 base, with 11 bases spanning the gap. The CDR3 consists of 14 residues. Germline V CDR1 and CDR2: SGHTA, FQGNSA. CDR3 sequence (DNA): TGTGCCAGCAGGGACTACAGTGGCACAGATACGCAGTATTTT. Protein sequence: CASRDYSGTDTQYF.

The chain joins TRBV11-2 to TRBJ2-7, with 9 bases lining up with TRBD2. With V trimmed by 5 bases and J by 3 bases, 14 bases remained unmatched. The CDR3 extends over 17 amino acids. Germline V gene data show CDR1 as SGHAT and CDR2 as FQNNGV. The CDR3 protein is CASSPPGWREGLYEQYF. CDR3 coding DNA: TGTGCCAGCAGCCCGCCGGGGTGGCGGGAGGGCCTCTACGAGCAGTACTTC.

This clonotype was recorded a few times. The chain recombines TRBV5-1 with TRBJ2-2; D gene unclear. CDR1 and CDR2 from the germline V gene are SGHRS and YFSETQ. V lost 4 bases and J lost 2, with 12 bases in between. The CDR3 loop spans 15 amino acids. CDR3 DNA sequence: TGCGCCAGCAGCCCGGACCGGTATAACACCGGGGAGCTGTTTTTT. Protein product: CASSPDRYNTGELFF.

CDR3 protein: CASSSPPSSRETQYF. CDR3 bases: TGTGCCAGCAGTTCACCCCCGAGCTCACGGGAGACCCAGTACTTC. V usage is TRBV12-3 or TRBV12-4 and J usage is TRBJ2-5; D gene ambiguous. The length of the CDR3 is 15 residues. V lost 4 bases, J lost 5 bases, and 17 bases lay in between.

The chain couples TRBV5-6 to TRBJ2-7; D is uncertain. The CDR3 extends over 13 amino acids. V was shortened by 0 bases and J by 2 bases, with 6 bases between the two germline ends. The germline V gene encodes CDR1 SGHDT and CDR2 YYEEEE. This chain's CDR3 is CASSLARPYEQYF. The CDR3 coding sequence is TGTGCCAGCAGCTTGGCCAGACCCTACGAGCAGTACTTC. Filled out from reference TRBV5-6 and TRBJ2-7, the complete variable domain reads DAGVTQSPTHLIKTRGQQVTLRCSPKSGHDTVSWYQQALGQGPQFIFQYYEEEERQRGNFPDRFSGHQFPNYSSELNVNALLLGDSALYLCASSLARPYEQYFGPGTRLTVT.